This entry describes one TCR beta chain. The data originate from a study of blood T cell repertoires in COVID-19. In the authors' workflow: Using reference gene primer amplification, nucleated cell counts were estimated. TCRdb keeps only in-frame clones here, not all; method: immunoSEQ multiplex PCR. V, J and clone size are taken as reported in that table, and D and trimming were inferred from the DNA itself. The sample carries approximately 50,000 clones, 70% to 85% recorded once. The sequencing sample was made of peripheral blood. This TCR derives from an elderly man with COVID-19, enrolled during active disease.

CDR3 residues: CASRLDRGHYGYTF. The DNA of the CDR3 is TGTGCCAGTAGATTGGACAGGGGTCACTATGGCTACACCTTC. V is TRBV19 and J is TRBJ1-2, with TRBD1 matching over 9 bases. The V and J ends lost 6 bases and 3 bases, in that order; junction bases with no gene match: 5. The CDR3 is 14 residues long. Per the germline V gene, CDR1 is LNHDA and CDR2 is SQIVND (reference sequence).